This entry is about one T cell receptor (beta chain). The data were taken from a study of blood T cell repertoires in COVID-19. Clones were sequenced by immunoSEQ multiplex PCR, and TCRdb holds only the in-frame ones, with some missing. The sample holds 140,000 or so clones, more than 80% seen once. The CDR3 length is 13 residues. V was trimmed by 4 bases and J by 4 bases, leaving 9 bases between them. Input material: PBMCs or T cells enriched from blood (not recorded which). This chain links TRBV5-3 with TRBJ1-5; D is undetermined. TRBV5-3 is an open reading frame whose function is uncertain. This TCR was sampled from a young woman who had been exposed to COVID-19. DNA for the CDR3: TGTGCCAGAAGCCTGGGCAGAAATCAGCCCCAGCATTTT. Its translation is CARSLGRNQPQHF.